This passage covers 26 T cell receptor beta chains from one sample sequenced in a study of control samples from healthy donors and cancer patients. Only in-frame clones appear in the TCRdb table, and some are missing; sequencing was by immunoSEQ multiplex PCR. The sample records a few hundred thousand clones, around 90% being singletons. The sequenced sample was PBMCs. The receptors here all came from a man between 35 and 55 years old with head and neck cancer.

The V call is TRBV27, the J call TRBJ2-3; TRBD2 agrees at 8 bases. The CDR3 runs 11 residues. The ends lost 8 bases at V and 10 bases at J; junction bases unmatched: 5. CDR1 is MNHEY and CDR2 is SMNVEV in the germline V gene (reference sequence). The CDR3 sequence: CASRSGGPQYF. Here the CDR3 DNA reads TGTGCCAGCCGCAGCGGGGGCCCGCAGTATTTT.

The rearrangement links TRBV3-1 (or the pseudogene TRBV3-2) to TRBJ2-7, with unresolved D. The V end was cut by 0 bases, the J end by 0 bases, with 6 bases between. CDR3 size: 14 residues. Germline CDR1 reads LGHDT; CDR2 reads YNNKEL (reference sequence). CDR3 protein: CASSQERFSYEQYF. CDR3 bases: TGTGCCAGCAGCCAAGAAAGGTTCTCCTACGAGCAGTACTTC.

This chain joins TRBV14 and TRBJ1-2; tentatively, D is TRBD1 (5 bases). The CDR3 has 15 residues. V shed 2 bases and J shed 0 bases, with 10 bases lying between them. CDR1 is SGHDN, CDR2 FVKESK, per germline. The CDR3 region is CASSQTIGANYGYTF. The CDR3 DNA follows: TGTGCCAGCAGCCAAACGATAGGGGCTAACTATGGCTACACCTTC. The full variable domain, its missing parts supplied by reference TRBV14 and TRBJ1-2, is EAGVTQFPSHSVIEKGQTVTLRCDPISGHDNLYWYRRVMGKEIKFLLHFVKESKQDESGMPNNRFLAERTGGTYSTLKVQPAELEDSGVYFCASSQTIGANYGYTFGSGTRLTVV.

This clone was seen more than once but under ten times. The chain recombines TRBV11-2 with TRBJ2-7, with 7 positions matching TRBD2. Germline CDR1 SGHAT, CDR2 FQNNGV. The CDR3 loop spans 14 amino acids. J lost 2 bases, V lost 1 base, and 2 bases had no gene match. The CDR3 coding sequence is TGTGCCAGCAGCTTAGCGGGGGGTCCCTACGAGCAGTACTTC. It yields the protein CASSLAGGPYEQYF.

The chain combines TRBV6-5 with TRBJ2-1; D is unclear. From germline, CDR1 is MNHEY and CDR2 SVGAGI. V was trimmed by 6 bases and J by 7 bases, leaving 19 bases between them. The CDR3 spans 15 residues. Here the CDR3 reads CASSPTGLLGNEQFF. For the CDR3, the DNA is TGTGCCAGCAGCCCAACTGGCCTCCTGGGGAATGAGCAGTTCTTC.

The chain combines TRBV19 with TRBJ1-3; weak D call: TRBD1 (6 bases). Germline V CDR1 and CDR2: LNHDA, SQIVND (reference sequence). Between the trimmed V and J ends, which lost 3 bases and 2 bases, there was a span of 11 bases. The CDR3 is 15 residues long. The CDR3 sequence is CASSMAGAAGNTIYF. In nucleotides, the CDR3 is TGTGCCAGTAGTATGGCAGGGGCGGCTGGAAACACCATATATTTT.

The chain couples TRBV7-9 to TRBJ2-7; 8 bases agree with TRBD2. The CDR3 is 15 amino acids. Germline CDR1 reads SEHNR; CDR2 reads FQNEAQ (reference sequence). V lost 5 bases to trimming and J lost 3 bases; unmatched junction nucleotides: 9. The CDR3 DNA follows: TGTGCCAGCAGCACACCTCGGGGGGGTCTCTACGAGCAGTACTTC. Translated: CASSTPRGGLYEQYF.

The chain joins TRBV4-2 to TRBJ2-3; D is perhaps TRBD1 or TRBD2 (6 bases each). Trimming cost V 1 base and J 6 bases, with 17 bases left between them. CDR1 is LGHNA and CDR2 is YNFKEQ in the germline V gene. The CDR3 is made up of 16 amino acids. The CDR3 protein is CASSQVWGANLDTQYF. In DNA, the CDR3 is TGTGCCAGCAGCCAAGTTTGGGGGGCTAACTTGGATACGCAGTATTTT.

The chain recombines TRBV7-6 with TRBJ2-3; 9 nucleotides line up with TRBD2. This CDR3 contains 17 residues. V was clipped by 5 bases and J by 2 bases; unmatched bases: 11. The germline CDR1 and CDR2 sequences are SGHVS and FNYEAQ. Here the CDR3 reads CASSTNLAGFDTDTQYF. CDR3 nucleotides: TGTGCCAGCAGCACGAATCTAGCGGGATTCGACACAGATACGCAGTATTTT. Variable domain in full (rest from reference TRBV7-6 and TRBJ2-3): GAGVSQSPRYKVTKRGQDVALRCDPISGHVSLYWYRQALGQGPEFLTYFNYEAQQDKSGLPNDRFSAERPEGSISTLTIQRTEQRDSAMYRCASSTNLAGFDTDTQYFGPGTRLTVL.

The J gene is TRBJ2-3, the V gene TRBV10-1; TRBD2 aligns across 7 bases. The CDR3 runs to 17 residues. The junction had 12 bases not matched to a gene; V was cut back by 6 bases and J by 0 bases. The germline gives CDR1 WNHNN, CDR2 SYGVQD (reference sequence). Here the CDR3 reads CASSGVTGRPSTDTQYF. For the CDR3, the DNA is TGCGCCAGCAGCGGAGTTACCGGGAGGCCTAGCACAGATACGCAGTATTTT.

The chain uses TRBV29-1 and TRBJ1-1; no clear D gene. The V end lost 1 base, the J end lost 0 bases, and 6 bases lay between the germline ends. CDR3 length equals 13 residues. Looked up from germline, CDR1 is SQVTM and CDR2 is ANQGSEA. CDR3: CSVEGHLNTEAFF. DNA for the CDR3: TGCAGCGTTGAAGGACATTTGAACACTGAAGCTTTCTTT. Looking up the rest from reference TRBV29-1 and TRBJ1-1 gives the full variable domain: SAVISQKPSRDICQRGTSLTIQCQVDSQVTMMFWYRQQPGQSLTLIATANQGSEATYESGFVIDKFPISRPNLTFSTLTVSNMSPEDSSIYLCSVEGHLNTEAFFGQGTRLTVV.

This clone was seen only a few times. V is TRBV28 and J is TRBJ2-7; D is perhaps TRBD1 (6 bases). Trimming removed 7 bases from V and 6 bases from J, with 19 bases in between. The CDR3 is 14 amino acids. Germline-derived CDR1 and CDR2 are MDHEN and SYDVKM. CDR3 DNA: TGTGCCAGCACCGCAGGTGGCAGGGGTGGCGAGCAGTACTTC. Protein: CASTAGGRGGEQYF. The whole variable domain, remainder taken from reference TRBV28 and TRBJ2-7, is DVKVTQSSRYLVKRTGEKVFLECVQDMDHENMFWYRQDPGLGLRLIYFSYDVKMKEKGDIPEGYSVSREKKERFSLILESASTNQTSMYLCASTAGGRGGEQYFGPGTRLTVT.

The chain is built from TRBV24-1 and TRBJ1-2; D might be TRBD1 (5 bases). Germline V gene lookup returns CDR1 KGHDR and CDR2 SFDVKD. V lost 4 bases and J lost 7, with 15 bases in between. The CDR3 spans 14 residues. The CDR3 DNA follows: TGTGCCACCAGTGAGGGGGACGGCTTCGGTGGCTACACCTTC. It encodes CATSEGDGFGGYTF.

The rearrangement links TRBV27 to TRBJ2-5; 7 positions agree with TRBD1. The CDR3 is made up of 13 amino acids. V lost 4 bases to trimming and J lost 4 bases; unmatched junction nucleotides: 3. Germline values: CDR1 MNHEY, CDR2 SMNVEV (reference sequence). The CDR3 is CASSSRTGETQYF. The CDR3 region has the DNA TGTGCCAGCAGTTCGCGGACAGGAGAGACCCAGTACTTC.

The chain recombines TRBV7-9 with TRBJ2-7; D may be TRBD1 (6 bases). Trimming removed 3 bases at V and 3 bases at J, with 12 bases between. From germline, CDR1 is SEHNR and CDR2 FQNEAQ (reference sequence). The CDR3 consists of 14 residues. This CDR3 is CASSFRDNFYEQYF. In nucleotides, the CDR3 is TGTGCCAGCAGCTTTAGGGACAACTTCTACGAGCAGTACTTC.

The V gene is TRBV7-9, the J gene TRBJ2-5; 7 bases fit TRBD1. The CDR3 is 16 amino acids. The V gene's germline CDR1 is SEHNR and CDR2 FQNEAQ (reference sequence). With 1 base clipped from V and 5 bases from J, the junction kept 10 bases outside the gene matches. The CDR3 region is CASSLGETGAWETQYF. The CDR3, as DNA: TGTGCCAGCAGCTTAGGAGAAACAGGGGCTTGGGAGACCCAGTACTTC.

The chain couples TRBV7-9 to TRBJ2-7; D possibly corresponds to TRBD1 (6 bases). V lost 1 base and J lost 3, with 13 bases in between. Germline V lookup: CDR1 SEHNR, CDR2 FQNEAQ (reference sequence). CDR3 size: 15 residues. The CDR3 bases are TGTGCCAGCAGCTTAGGAGGGGGAGCCCACTACGAGCAGTACTTC. Translation gives CASSLGGGAHYEQYF.

This chain joins TRBV4-1 and TRBJ2-7; D possibly matches TRBD1 or TRBD2 (5 bases each). V lost 0 bases, J lost 2 bases, and 14 bases lay in between. CDR3 length equals 16 residues. The germline gives CDR1 MGHRA, CDR2 YSYEKL. CDR3 coding DNA: TGCGCCAGCAGCCAAGATGAACGGGGCAAACCCTACGAGCAGTACTTC. It specifies CASSQDERGKPYEQYF.

This clone appeared once. The CDR3 protein is CASSEWLGDTEAFF. The DNA of the CDR3 is TGTGCCAGCAGTGAATGGTTAGGGGACACTGAAGCTTTCTTT. The V gene is TRBV2, the J gene TRBJ1-1, with a weak D call TRBD1 (5 bases). Trimming removed 2 bases from V and 3 bases from J, with 10 bases in between. The CDR3 is made up of 14 amino acids. CDR1 and CDR2 (germline): SNHLY, FYNNEI.

This clone has more than one count but fewer than ten. This chain links TRBV5-6 with TRBJ1-2; D is unclear. CDR1 SGHDT and CDR2 YYEEEE come from the germline V gene. The CDR3 is made up of 16 amino acids. The V end lost 1 base, the J end lost 0 bases, and 13 bases lay between the germline ends. The CDR3 loop reads CASSLNWEQPNYGYTF. The CDR3 DNA reads TGTGCCAGCAGCTTGAACTGGGAACAGCCTAACTATGGCTACACCTTC.

In this sample, this clone turned up once. This chain uses TRBV28 with TRBJ2-5, with a weak D call TRBD2 (5 bases). The CDR3 runs 17 residues. Germline CDR1 and CDR2: MDHEN and SYDVKM. V gave up 5 bases and J gave up 5 bases, with 24 bases separating them. The CDR3: CASSPKLGVVRWETQYF. The CDR3 nucleotides read TGTGCCAGCAGTCCAAAACTCGGGGTCGTTCGTTGGGAGACCCAGTACTTC.

This clone showed up just once. This sequence joins TRBV4-2 and TRBJ1-5, with D maybe TRBD1 (5 bases). CDR1 is LGHNA and CDR2 is YNFKEQ in the germline V gene. V was trimmed by 0 bases and J by 5 bases, leaving 17 bases between them. This CDR3 is built from 17 residues. CDR3 nucleotides: TGTGCCAGCAGCCAAGACAAGGACTCAGGGCTGTATCAGCCCCAGCATTTT. Translating gives CASSQDKDSGLYQPQHF.

The rearrangement uses TRBV4-1 and TRBJ1-1, with a tentative D call TRBD1 (5 bases). CDR1 and CDR2 from the germline V gene are MGHRA and YSYEKL. V was pared by 1 base and J by 4 bases, with 13 bases between. CDR3 length: 15 residues. CDR3 region: CASSQGQGAATEAFF. CDR3 nucleotide sequence: TGCGCCAGCAGCCAAGGTCAGGGCGCGGCCACTGAAGCTTTCTTT.

CDR3 DNA sequence: TGTGCCACGAGCGGGAGGACCACAGATACGCAGTATTTT. Translated: CATSGRTTDTQYF. V and J are TRBV24-1 and TRBJ2-3; 9 bases are a match to TRBD2. Trimming at V came to 10 bases and at J to 2 bases, leaving 3 bases not matched to a gene. The CDR3 runs 13 residues. CDR1 is KGHDR and CDR2 is SFDVKD in the germline V gene.

Note on this clone: At the DNA level, this CDR3 is encoded by other sequences in the same sample as well. The chain recombines TRBV28 with TRBJ2-5, with D perhaps matching TRBD1 (5 bases). Trimming left V 5 bases short and J 1 base short, with 8 bases between. The CDR3 consists of 13 residues. Germline V CDR1 and CDR2: MDHEN, SYDVKM. The CDR3 DNA reads TGTGCCAGCAGTCGGACACCCCAAGAGACCCAGTACTTC. Its translation is CASSRTPQETQYF.

This chain joins TRBV27 and TRBJ2-1; TRBD2 might be the D (5 bases). There are 14 residues in the CDR3. Germline CDR1 is MNHEY and CDR2 is SMNVEV (reference sequence). Trimming took off 3 bases at V and 8 bases at J, with 14 bases between the two ends. The CDR3 loop reads CASSFQVGVDEQFF. In DNA form, the CDR3 reads TGTGCCAGCAGTTTCCAGGTCGGGGTGGATGAGCAGTTCTTC.